The 23 T cell receptor beta chains presented below share a single source sample, sequenced in a study of blood T cell repertoires in COVID-19. TCRdb's copy holds only in-frame clones and misses some; the assay was immunoSEQ multiplex PCR. The sample records about 56,000 clones, around 84% being singletons. The source material was peripheral blood. The source is an elderly woman with acute or convalescent COVID-19.

This rearrangement joins TRBV29-1 to TRBJ2-7, with 7 bases matching TRBD1. CDR3 length: 12 amino acids. V gave up 6 bases and J gave up 3 bases; unmatched junction bases: 5. Germline-derived CDR1 and CDR2 are SQVTM and ANQGSEA. CDR3 region: CSVDGTDYEQYF. CDR3 nucleotides: TGCAGCGTAGATGGGACAGACTACGAGCAGTACTTC.

The rearrangement joins TRBV12-5 to TRBJ1-1, with a possible D match to TRBD1 (5 bases). Per germline, CDR1 LGHNT and CDR2 FRNRAP. The CDR3 loop spans 13 amino acids. Trimming left V 1 base short and J 6 bases short, with 9 bases between. The CDR3 loop reads CASGLGRGAEAFF. In DNA form, the CDR3 reads TGTGCTAGTGGTTTGGGGCGGGGGGCTGAAGCTTTCTTT.

The CDR3 DNA is TGTGCCAGCAGCCCTAGCGGGGGGGCCGGGGAGACCCAGTACTTC. Residues: CASSPSGGAGETQYF. J is TRBJ2-5 and V is TRBV5-4; 12 bases align to TRBD2. V shed 4 bases, J shed 5 bases, and the junction held 6 bases outside the gene matches. There are 15 residues in the CDR3. Germline values: CDR1 SGHNT, CDR2 YYREEE (reference sequence). The full variable domain, completed using reference TRBV5-4 and TRBJ2-5, is ETGVTQSPTHLIKTRGQQVTLRCSSQSGHNTVSWYQQALGQGPQFIFQYYREEENGRGNFPPRFSGLQFPNYSSELNVNALELDDSALYLCASSPSGGAGETQYFGPGTRLLVL.

V is TRBV19 and J is TRBJ1-5; D perhaps matches TRBD1 (6 bases). Germline V gene sequence: CDR1 LNHDA, CDR2 SQIVND (reference sequence). The germline V and J ends were trimmed by 7 bases and 4 bases, with 17 bases remaining between them. The CDR3 sequence is 15 residues long. The CDR3 DNA reads TGTGCCAGTACCCCGTGGGGGGGCAGGAATCAGCCCCAGCATTTT. It yields the protein CASTPWGGRNQPQHF. The full variable domain, in which reference TRBV19 and TRBJ1-5 provide the parts outside the CDR3, is DGGITQSPKYLFRKEGQNVTLSCEQNLNHDAMYWYRQDPGQGLRLIYYSQIVNDFQKGDIAEGYSVSREKKESFPLTVTSAQKNPTAFYLCASTPWGGRNQPQHFGDGTRLSIL.

The chain carries TRBV6-5 and TRBJ1-1, with D perhaps matching TRBD1 (5 bases). The CDR3 is made up of 13 amino acids. V lost 7 bases and J 5 bases, leaving 14 bases between the germline ends. CDR1 MNHEY and CDR2 SVGAGI come from the germline V gene. In nucleotides, the CDR3 is TGTGCCAGCATTTCAGGGTTGCTGACTGAAGCTTTCTTT. It encodes CASISGLLTEAFF.

The chain has TRBV6-5 and TRBJ1-3; D uncertain. Looked up from germline, CDR1 is MNHEY and CDR2 is SVGAGI. Trimming removed 4 bases from V and 3 bases from J, with 13 bases in between. This CDR3 region has 15 residues. This chain's CDR3 is CASSLGGINGNTIYF. The CDR3 DNA is TGTGCCAGCAGTTTAGGAGGGATCAATGGAAACACCATATATTTT.

The gene calls are TRBV20-1 and TRBJ1-2; D gene unclear. Per germline, CDR1 DFQATT and CDR2 SNEGSKA (reference sequence). The CDR3 length is 13 residues. V was trimmed by 3 bases and J by 2 bases, leaving 10 bases between them. CDR3 amino acids: CSASDRLNYGYTF. CDR3 DNA sequence: TGCAGTGCTAGTGATCGCCTAAACTATGGCTACACCTTC.

The V and J genes are TRBV4-1 and TRBJ1-5; the D gene is possibly TRBD1 (6 bases). Germline V gene data show CDR1 as MGHRA and CDR2 as YSYEKL. Deletions cut 0 bases from V and 1 base from J, with 13 bases between. This CDR3 contains 17 residues. CDR3 residues: CASSQEAGAISNQPQHF. The CDR3 bases are TGCGCCAGCAGCCAAGAAGCAGGGGCCATAAGCAATCAGCCCCAGCATTTT.

V gene TRBV5-4 combines with J gene TRBJ1-1; TRBD1 is a possible D gene (6 bases). The CDR3 spans 14 residues. Looked up from germline, CDR1 is SGHNT and CDR2 is YYREEE (reference sequence). V was pared by 1 base and J by 1 base, with 8 bases between. The CDR3 coding sequence is TGTGCCAGCAGCTTGAGAGGGGGGAACACTGAAGCTTTCTTT. This translates into CASSLRGGNTEAFF.

The rearrangement joins TRBV5-8 to TRBJ2-7; TRBD1 might be the D (6 bases). The CDR3 runs to 12 residues. Trimming took off 1 base at V and 6 bases at J, with 8 bases between the two ends. Per the germline V gene, CDR1 is SGHTS and CDR2 is YDEGEE. The CDR3 sequence: CASSLTGREQYF. CDR3 nucleotides: TGTGCCAGCAGCTTGACAGGGCGCGAGCAGTACTTC.

The CDR3 region is CASSQTREVREKLFF. DNA of the CDR3: TGTGCCAGCAGTCAGACTCGGGAGGTTAGGGAAAAACTGTTTTTT. This chain uses TRBV11-2 with TRBJ1-4, with D hard to call. CDR1 and CDR2 from the germline V gene are SGHAT and FQNNGV. The CDR3 length is 15 residues. V was pared by 6 bases and J by 8 bases, with 19 bases between.

The V and J genes are TRBV12-3 or TRBV12-4 and TRBJ2-7; D uncertain. Trimming took off 4 bases at V and 3 bases at J, with 7 bases between the two ends. This CDR3 spans 12 amino acids. The CDR3 region has the DNA TGTGCCAGCAGTTCCCCGAGCTACGAGCAGTACTTC. Translation: CASSSPSYEQYF.

The chain combines TRBV7-9 with TRBJ1-1; D remains unclear. Germline CDR1 SEHNR, CDR2 FQNEAQ (reference sequence). There are 15 residues in the CDR3. Trimming cost V 2 bases and J 1 base, with 11 bases left between them. The CDR3 is CASSLFTGRNTEAFF. The DNA of the CDR3 is TGTGCCAGCAGCTTATTTACCGGGAGGAACACTGAAGCTTTCTTT.

V gene TRBV30 combines with J gene TRBJ1-1, with D unresolved. The CDR3 has 13 residues. Germline loops: CDR1 GTSNPN, CDR2 SVGIG (reference sequence). V gave up 2 bases and J gave up 6 bases, with 13 bases separating them. The CDR3 region has the DNA TGTGCCTGGAGTTATAGGTTTGGGCCTGAAGCTTTCTTT. As protein: CAWSYRFGPEAFF.

The V and J genes are TRBV13 and TRBJ2-7; 8 bases line up with TRBD1. CDR3 length: 14 amino acids. In germline, CDR1 is PRHDT, CDR2 FYEKMQ (reference sequence). The trim removed 5 bases at V and 3 bases at J, leaving 6 bases unmatched. The CDR3 protein is CASSLGQAYYEQYF. As DNA, the CDR3 is TGTGCCAGCAGCCTGGGACAGGCTTACTACGAGCAGTACTTC.

The J gene is TRBJ1-2, the V gene TRBV5-4; TRBD1 is a possible D gene (6 bases). From germline, CDR1 is SGHNT and CDR2 YYREEE (reference sequence). Between the trimmed V and J ends, which lost 4 bases and 3 bases, there was a span of 13 bases. The CDR3 sequence is 14 residues long. CDR3 sequence: CASSPRAGDYGYTF. The CDR3 bases are TGTGCCAGCAGCCCCCGGGCAGGGGACTATGGCTACACCTTC.

The gene calls are TRBV6-6 and TRBJ2-1; 7 bases align to TRBD2. Germline V gene lookup returns CDR1 MNHNY and CDR2 SVGAGI (reference sequence). This CDR3 has 13 amino acids. After removal of 4 bases from V and 8 bases from J, the junction contained 5 bases not matched to a gene. CDR3 sequence reads: CASSSGTIDEQFF. CDR3 DNA sequence: TGTGCCAGCAGTTCCGGGACTATCGATGAGCAGTTCTTC.

This chain links TRBV5-1 with TRBJ2-2; TRBD2 aligns across 10 bases. CDR1 is SGHRS and CDR2 is YFSETQ in the germline V gene. The CDR3 contains 16 residues. V shed 3 bases and J 7 bases; nucleotides not matched to a gene: 9. CDR3 protein: CASSSSGTSVGGELFF. Written as DNA, the CDR3 is TGCGCCAGCAGCTCTTCCGGGACTAGCGTGGGCGGGGAGCTGTTTTTT.

This sequence joins TRBV27 and TRBJ2-5; D unclear. CDR1 and CDR2 from the germline V gene are MNHEY and SMNVEV (reference sequence). This CDR3 spans 13 amino acids. V was shortened by 4 bases and J by 3 bases, with 9 bases between the two germline ends. The CDR3: CASSSVLKETQYF. Written as DNA, the CDR3 is TGTGCCAGCAGTTCGGTTCTTAAAGAGACCCAGTACTTC.

The V call is TRBV21-1, the J call TRBJ1-3. TRBV21-1 represents a pseudogene. The CDR3 is 16 residues long. The CDR3 coding sequence is TGTGCCAGCAGCAAAGTCCCACCCAAAGCCGGAAACACCATATATTTT. Its translation: CASSKVPPKAGNTIYF.

This chain joins TRBV18 and TRBJ1-5, with TRBD1 matching 7 bases. The germline V gene encodes CDR1 KGHSH and CDR2 LQKENI. V lost 1 base to trimming and J lost 7 bases; unmatched junction nucleotides: 4. The length of the CDR3 is 14 residues. CDR3 sequence reads: CASSPLGTDQPQHF. The CDR3 DNA is TGTGCCAGCTCACCACTGGGGACAGACCAGCCCCAGCATTTT.

The chain has TRBV5-1 and TRBJ1-6, with 12 bases that match TRBD1. The V gene's germline CDR1 is SGHRS and CDR2 YFSETQ. Trimming removed 0 bases from V and 10 bases from J; junction bases left unmatched: 2. The CDR3 covers 15 residues. CDR3: CASSLEGTGGSPLHF. The CDR3 DNA sequence: TGCGCCAGCAGCTTGGAGGGGACAGGGGGCTCACCCCTCCACTTT.

Here the CDR3 reads CASSAGGPGEQYF. The CDR3 DNA reads TGCGCCAGCAGTGCGGGGGGGCCGGGCGAGCAGTACTTC. The rearrangement uses TRBV10-2 and TRBJ2-7; 8 nucleotides match TRBD2. Germline V gene data show CDR1 as WSHSY and CDR2 as SAAADI. The CDR3 is made up of 13 amino acids. Trimming at V came to 4 bases and at J to 6 bases, leaving 5 bases not matched to a gene.